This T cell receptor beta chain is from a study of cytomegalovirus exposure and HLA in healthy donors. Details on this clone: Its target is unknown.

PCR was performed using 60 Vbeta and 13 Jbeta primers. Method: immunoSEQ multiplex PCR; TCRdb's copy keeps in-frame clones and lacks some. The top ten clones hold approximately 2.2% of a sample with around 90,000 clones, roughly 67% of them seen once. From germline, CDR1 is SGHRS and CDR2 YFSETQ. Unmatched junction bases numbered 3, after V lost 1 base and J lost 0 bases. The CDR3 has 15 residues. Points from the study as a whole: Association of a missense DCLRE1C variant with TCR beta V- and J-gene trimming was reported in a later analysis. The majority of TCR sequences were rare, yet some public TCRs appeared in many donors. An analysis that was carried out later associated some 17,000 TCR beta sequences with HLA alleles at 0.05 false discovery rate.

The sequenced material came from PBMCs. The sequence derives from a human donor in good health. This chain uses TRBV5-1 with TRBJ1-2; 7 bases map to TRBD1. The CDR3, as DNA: TGCGCCAGCAGCTTGTTAGGGACAGCTAACTATGGCTACACCTTC. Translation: CASSLLGTANYGYTF.